This TCR beta chain was identified in a study of blood T cell repertoires in COVID-19. Original handling: It was from reference gene primer amplification that nucleated cell counts were estimated. TCRdb keeps only in-frame clones here, not all; method: immunoSEQ multiplex PCR. The V and J calls and the clone size are those of that table, but D and trimming were determined from the DNA. The data contain about 180,000 clones, 85% to 90% of them singletons. Trimming removed 5 bases from V and 0 bases from J, with 14 bases in between. Germline-derived CDR1 and CDR2 are MNHEY and SMNVEV (reference sequence). CDR3 length: 16 residues.

V is TRBV27 and J is TRBJ1-5; D gene ambiguous. The receptor's source is a woman younger than 45 with active or convalescent COVID-19. Sequencing was performed on peripheral blood. CDR3 sequence: CASSPRPGNSNQPQHF. CDR3 sequence (DNA): TGTGCCAGCAGTCCACGACCCGGGAATAGCAATCAGCCCCAGCATTTT.